The 13 T cell receptor beta chains reported below all come from one sample, sequenced in a study of blood T cell repertoires in COVID-19. TCRdb's copy holds only in-frame clones and misses some; the assay was immunoSEQ multiplex PCR. Of approximately 80,000 clones detected, around 86% appear once; the ten largest clones hold 44%. Specimen: peripheral blood. Source of these receptors: a man older than 75 with acute or convalescent COVID-19.

The V call is TRBV18, the J call TRBJ2-2, with D tentatively TRBD1 (6 bases). V lost 3 bases and J lost 1, with 9 bases in between. The CDR3 has 15 residues. Germline V gene sequence: CDR1 KGHSH, CDR2 LQKENI. The chain's CDR3 is CASSPATGNTGELFF. CDR3 nucleotide sequence: TGTGCCAGCTCACCGGCGACAGGGAACACCGGGGAGCTGTTTTTT.

The chain recombines TRBV14 with TRBJ1-3; D is uncertain. The germline V and J ends were trimmed by 4 bases and 5 bases, with 3 bases remaining between them. The CDR3 contains 11 residues. CDR1 is SGHDN and CDR2 is FVKESK in the germline V gene. The CDR3, as DNA: TGTGCCAGCAGCCTTAGAAACACCATATATTTT. Its protein is CASSLRNTIYF.

The chain carries TRBV18 and TRBJ2-7; possibly TRBD2 for D (6 bases). Germline assignment: CDR1 KGHSH and CDR2 LQKENI. The CDR3 contains 13 residues. V was pared by 6 bases and J by 6 bases, with 15 bases between. CDR3 nucleotide sequence: TGTGCCAGCTCGGGTGGGGGAGGCCGCGAGCAGTACTTC. It specifies CASSGGGGREQYF.

This chain connects TRBV25-1 to TRBJ1-1; 7 nucleotides agree with TRBD1. The germline V gene has CDR1 MGHDK and CDR2 SYGVNS. The CDR3 contains 13 residues. Trimming at V came to 3 bases and at J to 5 bases, leaving 3 bases not matched to a gene. The CDR3 coding sequence is TGTGCCAGCAGTGACAGGGGGAGAACTGAAGCTTTCTTT. It codes for CASSDRGRTEAFF.

The chain couples TRBV27 to TRBJ2-1; 11 bases align to TRBD2. Per germline, CDR1 MNHEY and CDR2 SMNVEV (reference sequence). V shed 8 bases, J shed 0 bases, and the junction held 12 bases outside the gene matches. The CDR3 extends over 18 amino acids. The DNA of the CDR3 is TGTGCCAGCCGATTAGCTTTAGCGGGAGGGCCCTCCTACAATGAGCAGTTCTTC. It translates to CASRLALAGGPSYNEQFF.

V and J are TRBV28 and TRBJ2-5, with 9 bases identical to TRBD1. The CDR3 consists of 16 residues. V lost 6 bases to trimming and J lost 5 bases; unmatched junction nucleotides: 13. Germline loops: CDR1 MDHEN, CDR2 SYDVKM. In DNA form, the CDR3 reads TGTGCCAGCAGCCCATCTGGGACAGGGTTGTGGGAGACCCAGTACTTC. Translation: CASSPSGTGLWETQYF.

The chain is built from TRBV3-1 (or the pseudogene TRBV3-2) and TRBJ2-7; the D gene is possibly TRBD1 (6 bases). Per germline, CDR1 LGHDT and CDR2 YNNKEL (reference sequence). Between the trimmed V and J ends, which lost 1 base and 2 bases, there was a span of 15 bases. This CDR3 is 16 amino acids long. The CDR3 is CASSQAAGVSTYEQYF. CDR3 in DNA: TGTGCCAGCAGCCAAGCCGCAGGGGTCTCCACCTACGAGCAGTACTTC.

This clone occurred many times. This rearrangement joins TRBV19 to TRBJ1-5; D gene unclear. V was shortened by 3 bases and J by 7 bases, with 7 bases between the two germline ends. The germline gives CDR1 LNHDA, CDR2 SQIVND (reference sequence). There are 12 residues in the CDR3. In DNA form, the CDR3 reads TGTGCCAGTAGTATGTTCGAGCAGCCCCAGCATTTT. It yields the protein CASSMFEQPQHF.

V gene TRBV18 combines with J gene TRBJ2-2; D perhaps matches TRBD2 (5 bases). Germline V gene data show CDR1 as KGHSH and CDR2 as LQKENI. The CDR3 extends over 16 amino acids. V was cut by 4 bases and J by 1 base, with 13 bases left in between. Written as DNA, the CDR3 is TGTGCCAGCTCACGTACGGGCAGCGGGAACACCGGGGAGCTGTTTTTT. Translating it yields CASSRTGSGNTGELFF.

This clone was observed a handful of times. The CDR3 DNA follows: TGTGCCAGCAGTGACAGGGGTCCCTATGGCTACACCTTC. This encodes CASSDRGPYGYTF. The chain recombines TRBV2 with TRBJ1-2, with D possibly TRBD1 on 6 matching bases. V was trimmed by 3 bases and J by 4 bases, leaving 9 bases between them. CDR3 length: 13 residues. Germline loops: CDR1 SNHLY, CDR2 FYNNEI.

This chain connects TRBV24-1 to TRBJ2-3; D not resolved. The CDR3 is 13 amino acids. CDR1 is KGHDR, CDR2 SFDVKD, per germline. The V end lost 3 bases, the J end lost 5 bases, and 8 bases lay between the germline ends. As DNA, the CDR3 is TGTGCCACCAGTGATAAGCATGAAGATACGCAGTATTTT. It encodes CATSDKHEDTQYF.

The CDR3 coding sequence is TGTGCCAGCGGAGCGGAACTCACAGATACGCAGTATTTT. It is translated as CASGAELTDTQYF. The chain is built from TRBV6-5 and TRBJ2-3; D may be TRBD2 (5 bases). V lost 8 bases and J lost 2, with 11 bases in between. CDR1 MNHEY and CDR2 SVGAGI come from the germline V gene. This CDR3 has 13 residues.

V usage is TRBV5-4 and J usage is TRBJ2-5; tentatively, D is TRBD1 (5 bases). CDR1 SGHNT and CDR2 YYREEE come from the germline V gene (reference sequence). V lost 4 bases to trimming and J lost 5 bases, with 15 bases between them. The CDR3 has 14 amino acids. The CDR3 is CASSLRASPETQYF. The DNA of the CDR3 is TGTGCCAGCAGCCTCAGGGCTTCCCCGGAGACCCAGTACTTC. Full variable domain (rest looked up from reference TRBV5-4 and TRBJ2-5): ETGVTQSPTHLIKTRGQQVTLRCSSQSGHNTVSWYQQALGQGPQFIFQYYREEENGRGNFPPRFSGLQFPNYSSELNVNALELDDSALYLCASSLRASPETQYFGPGTRLLVL.